The 14 T cell receptor beta chains in this list originate from one sample, sequenced in a study of blood T cell repertoires in COVID-19. Generated by immunoSEQ multiplex PCR, the TCRdb table keeps only in-frame clones and is missing some. The data hold a few hundred thousand clones, with nearly 90% observed a single time. Sequences were obtained from PBMCs or T cells enriched from blood (not recorded which). The receptors stem from a man younger than 45 who had been exposed to COVID-19.

The V gene is TRBV7-2, the J gene TRBJ2-3; maybe TRBD1 (6 bases). The CDR3 loop spans 14 amino acids. Germline loops: CDR1 SGHTA, CDR2 FQGNSA. V gave up 6 bases and J gave up 6 bases, with 16 bases separating them. CDR3 nucleotide sequence: TGTGCCAGCAGTACAGGGATTAGGGGGGATACGCAGTATTTT. This encodes CASSTGIRGDTQYF.

V is TRBV11-2 and J is TRBJ2-2; tentatively, D is TRBD2 (5 bases). The CDR3 runs to 14 residues. V lost 5 bases and J lost 4, with 11 bases in between. Germline V gene data show CDR1 as SGHAT and CDR2 as FQNNGV. CDR3 sequence reads: CASSPGSATGELFF. The CDR3 DNA sequence: TGTGCCAGCAGCCCTGGGAGTGCCACCGGGGAGCTGTTTTTT.

This clone was recorded only once. This sequence joins TRBV5-1 and TRBJ1-2, with D maybe TRBD1 (6 bases). CDR1 SGHRS and CDR2 YFSETQ come from the germline V gene. The CDR3 is 14 residues long. Trimming cost V 7 bases and J 7 bases, with 20 bases left between them. The CDR3 protein is CASGTLQGVGGYTF. The CDR3 nucleotides are TGCGCCAGCGGAACCTTACAGGGAGTAGGTGGCTACACCTTC.

The genes are TRBV7-6 and TRBJ2-3, with TRBD2 identical over 10 bases. The CDR3 totals 19 residues. Germline CDR1 SGHVS, CDR2 FNYEAQ. With V trimmed by 6 bases and J by 0 bases, 15 bases remained unmatched. CDR3 protein: CASRKGVLAGGSSTDTQYF. The CDR3 DNA reads as TGTGCCAGCAGGAAAGGTGTTTTAGCGGGGGGCAGTAGCACAGATACGCAGTATTTT.

J is TRBJ1-2 and V is TRBV2, with 7 bases identical to TRBD1. Germline V CDR1 and CDR2: SNHLY, FYNNEI. The CDR3 runs 13 residues. The J segment lost 2 bases and the V segment lost 6 bases, leaving 3 bases of the junction unmatched. The CDR3, as DNA: TGTGCCAGCAGGGGACAGAGGAACTATGGCTACACCTTC. Its protein product is CASRGQRNYGYTF.

The CDR3 DNA reads as TGTGCCAGTAGTATAGATCGGGACTCTGGGGCCAACGTCCTGACTTTC. It translates to CASSIDRDSGANVLTF. The J gene is TRBJ2-6, the V gene TRBV19; TRBD2 might be the D (5 bases). The germline V gene has CDR1 LNHDA and CDR2 SQIVND (reference sequence). CDR3 length: 16 amino acids. Trimming shortened V by 0 bases and J by 0 bases, and 6 bases separated the two germline ends.

The genes are TRBV2 and TRBJ2-2, with a weak D call TRBD1 (6 bases). This CDR3 region has 16 residues. Germline V CDR1 and CDR2: SNHLY, FYNNEI. The ends were cut back, 7 bases at V and 7 bases at J, with 22 bases in the middle. The chain's CDR3 is CASTPTTGARGGELFF. The CDR3 coding sequence is TGTGCCAGCACCCCGACCACCGGGGCCAGGGGCGGGGAGCTGTTTTTT.

This clone appeared a single time. V is TRBV19 and J is TRBJ2-2; 8 bases are a match to TRBD2. Germline values: CDR1 LNHDA, CDR2 SQIVND (reference sequence). The CDR3 is 14 residues long. The junction had 4 bases not matched to a gene; V was cut back by 9 bases and J by 1 base. The CDR3 reads CASLAGLNTGELFF. The CDR3 bases are TGTGCCAGCCTAGCGGGTTTGAACACCGGGGAGCTGTTTTTT. Filled out from reference TRBV19 and TRBJ2-2, the complete variable domain reads DGGITQSPKYLFRKEGQNVTLSCEQNLNHDAMYWYRQDPGQGLRLIYYSQIVNDFQKGDIAEGYSVSREKKESFPLTVTSAQKNPTAFYLCASLAGLNTGELFFGEGSRLTVL.

This rearrangement joins TRBV19 to TRBJ2-5; D is perhaps TRBD2 (6 bases). Germline CDR1 reads LNHDA; CDR2 reads SQIVND (reference sequence). Trimming shortened V by 5 bases and J by 4 bases, and 20 bases separated the two germline ends. The CDR3 runs 16 residues. The CDR3: CASSFSAGMGGETQYF. In DNA form, the CDR3 reads TGTGCCAGTAGTTTTTCTGCAGGGATGGGGGGAGAGACCCAGTACTTC.

The J gene is TRBJ1-4, the V gene TRBV5-1; D is perhaps TRBD1 (5 bases). CDR1 and CDR2 from the germline V gene are SGHRS and YFSETQ. The CDR3 extends over 15 amino acids. The V and J ends lost 0 bases and 11 bases respectively, with 17 bases between them. As DNA, the CDR3 is TGCGCCAGCAGCTTGGGCAGGGAAGGGTTGGACAAACTGTTTTTT. Its translation: CASSLGREGLDKLFF. Based on the CDR3 plus reference TRBV5-1 and TRBJ1-4, the full variable domain is KAGVTQTPRYLIKTRGQQVTLSCSPISGHRSVSWYQQTPGQGLQFLFEYFSETQRNKGNFPGRFSGRQFSNSRSEMNVSTLELGDSALYLCASSLGREGLDKLFFGSGTQLSVL.

As DNA, the CDR3 is TGTGCCAGCAGCCCTTGGCTAGCGGGGACGGAGCAGTTCTTC. Translated, it gives CASSPWLAGTEQFF. The chain links TRBV7-2 to TRBJ2-1; 9 nucleotides match TRBD2. Per the germline V gene, CDR1 is SGHTA and CDR2 is FQGNSA. Losses at the gene ends were 5 bases for V and 10 bases for J; bases not matched to a gene: 9. This CDR3 has 14 residues.

The V and J genes are TRBV6-5 and TRBJ2-5, with TRBD1 matching 7 bases. The CDR3 loop spans 13 amino acids. Trimming removed 6 bases from V and 5 bases from J; junction bases left unmatched: 6. Germline-derived CDR1 and CDR2 are MNHEY and SVGAGI. This CDR3 is CASRRGLGETQYF. CDR3 bases: TGTGCCAGCAGGAGGGGGCTGGGGGAGACCCAGTACTTC.

J is TRBJ1-2 and V is TRBV7-6, with 8 positions matching TRBD1. Germline V gene data show CDR1 as SGHVS and CDR2 as FNYEAQ. Unmatched junction bases numbered 9, after V lost 5 bases and J lost 1 base. The CDR3 spans 16 residues. The chain's CDR3 is CASSPGPGGGNYGYTF. The CDR3 nucleotides read TGTGCCAGCAGCCCGGGGCCAGGGGGCGGTAACTATGGCTACACCTTC. Full variable domain (missing parts from reference TRBV7-6 and TRBJ1-2): GAGVSQSPRYKVTKRGQDVALRCDPISGHVSLYWYRQALGQGPEFLTYFNYEAQQDKSGLPNDRFSAERPEGSISTLTIQRTEQRDSAMYRCASSPGPGGGNYGYTFGSGTRLTVV.

V usage is TRBV11-2 and J usage is TRBJ2-1; a weak D match, TRBD1 (6 bases). Germline V gene lookup returns CDR1 SGHAT and CDR2 FQNNGV. V was shortened by 5 bases and J by 4 bases, with 9 bases between the two germline ends. The CDR3 runs 13 residues. CDR3 sequence reads: CASSPRGYNEQFF. The CDR3 nucleotides read TGTGCCAGCAGCCCCAGGGGATACAATGAGCAGTTCTTC. Filled out from reference TRBV11-2 and TRBJ2-1, the complete variable domain reads EAGVAQSPRYKIIEKRQSVAFWCNPISGHATLYWYQQILGQGPKLLIQFQNNGVVDDSQLPKDRFSAERLKGVDSTLKIQPAKLEDSAVYLCASSPRGYNEQFFGPGTRLTVL.